A single sample gave rise to the 17 T cell receptor beta chains below, sequenced in a study of beta chain features in type 1 diabetes. Investigators reverse transcribed all isolated RNA, so they sequenced expressed TCRB transcripts. The method was immunoSEQ multiplex PCR; TCRdb's version includes in-frame clones alone and lacks a portion of them. The sample has around 280,000 clones; 7% to 9% are singletons. Material: central memory CD4+ T cells from blood. These receptors all stem from a woman between 18 and 30 years old in good health.

This clone was counted only a few times. The J gene is TRBJ1-5, the V gene TRBV5-6; no clear D gene. V lost 1 base and J 1 base, leaving 9 bases between the germline ends. The germline CDR1 and CDR2 sequences are SGHDT and YYEEEE. The CDR3 spans 15 residues. CDR3 DNA: TGTGCCAGCAGCTTGCGACTGACCAGCAATCAGCCCCAGCATTTT. Residues: CASSLRLTSNQPQHF.

The chain combines TRBV7-9 with TRBJ1-4; D not resolved. This CDR3 is 13 amino acids long. Germline V gives CDR1 SEHNR, CDR2 FQNEAQ (reference sequence). Trimming pared 2 bases from V and 8 bases from J, leaving 9 bases between. The CDR3 loop reads CASSLLGSEKLFF. The CDR3 bases are TGTGCCAGCAGCTTATTAGGGTCGGAAAAACTGTTTTTT.

The sample holds many counts of this clone. The V and J genes are TRBV6-5 and TRBJ1-2; D is uncertain. Germline V CDR1 and CDR2: MNHEY, SVGAGI. CDR3 length: 13 residues. The V end was cut by 0 bases, the J end by 8 bases, with 10 bases between. The CDR3 loop reads CASSYSVLGGYTF. CDR3 nucleotides: TGTGCCAGCAGTTACTCTGTATTAGGAGGCTACACCTTC.

This rearrangement joins TRBV18 to TRBJ1-4, with TRBD1 matching over 7 bases. V dropped 5 bases and J dropped 8; count of bases not matched to a gene: 8. This CDR3 has 14 residues. Germline CDR1 KGHSH, CDR2 LQKENI. CDR3 bases: TGTGCCAGCTCATATCTGACAGGGAACGAAAAACTGTTTTTT. Translated, it gives CASSYLTGNEKLFF. Full variable domain (rest looked up from reference TRBV18 and TRBJ1-4): NAGVMQNPRHLVRRRGQEARLRCSPMKGHSHVYWYRQLPEEGLKFMVYLQKENIIDESGMPKERFSAEFPKEGPSILRIQQVVRGDSAAYFCASSYLTGNEKLFFGSGTQLSVL.

This clone was detected a few times. This rearrangement joins TRBV5-1 to TRBJ2-1; weak D call: TRBD1 (6 bases). The CDR3 runs to 15 residues. Trimming shortened V by 7 bases and J by 7 bases, and 21 bases separated the two germline ends. Germline V gene lookup returns CDR1 SGHRS and CDR2 YFSETQ. The CDR3 bases are TGCGCCAGCGGACCCGGCCGGACAGCATTAAATGAGCAGTTCTTC. Encoded protein: CASGPGRTALNEQFF.

The sample holds a few counts of this clone. The V call is TRBV7-2, the J call TRBJ2-7, with a tentative D call TRBD1 (6 bases). Germline CDR1 SGHTA, CDR2 FQGNSA. The CDR3 has 13 residues. V shed 3 bases and J shed 7 bases, with 13 bases lying between them. CDR3 in amino acids: CASSFGGLKEQYF. In nucleotides, the CDR3 is TGTGCCAGCAGCTTTGGGGGCTTGAAGGAGCAGTACTTC.

The CDR3, as DNA: TGCAGCGTAATCTCGGTTGAAGCTTTCTTT. Encoded protein: CSVISVEAFF. This chain uses TRBV29-1 with TRBJ1-1; D remains ambiguous. Trimming stripped 6 bases from V and 7 bases from J, with 9 bases between. This CDR3 has 10 residues. Germline V gene lookup returns CDR1 SQVTM and CDR2 ANQGSEA.

The chain combines TRBV2 with TRBJ2-7; D is possibly TRBD1 (5 bases). The CDR3 consists of 14 residues. Trimming took 6 bases from V and 1 from J, leaving 13 bases between them. Per germline, CDR1 SNHLY and CDR2 FYNNEI. The CDR3, as DNA: TGTGCCAGCAGGAAAGAGAGACAGTCCTACGAGCAGTACTTC. Its protein product is CASRKERQSYEQYF. Drawing the rest from reference TRBV2 and TRBJ2-7, the complete variable domain is EPEVTQTPSHQVTQMGQEVILRCVPISNHLYFYWYRQILGQKVEFLVSFYNNEISEKSEIFDDQFSVERPDGSNFTLKIRSTKLEDSAMYFCASRKERQSYEQYFGPGTRLTVT.

V usage is TRBV2 and J usage is TRBJ2-3; maybe TRBD1 (6 bases). V was pared by 4 bases and J by 1 base, with 18 bases between. Germline loops: CDR1 SNHLY, CDR2 FYNNEI. CDR3 length equals 17 residues. In nucleotides, the CDR3 is TGTGCCAGCAGTGGCCAACTAGGGTCAGGGGGCACAGATACGCAGTATTTT. This translates into CASSGQLGSGGTDTQYF.

The sample holds a few counts of this clone. V and J are TRBV19 and TRBJ1-4; 10 bases are shared with TRBD1. The CDR3 runs 13 residues. CDR1 and CDR2 from the germline V gene are LNHDA and SQIVND (reference sequence). V gave up 7 bases and J gave up 8 bases; unmatched junction bases: 4. This CDR3 is CASTRDRGEKLFF. In nucleotides, the CDR3 is TGTGCCAGTACGCGGGACAGGGGAGAAAAACTGTTTTTT.

The chain combines TRBV5-1 with TRBJ2-7, with unresolved D. The V gene's germline CDR1 is SGHRS and CDR2 YFSETQ. The V end lost 1 base, the J end lost 6 bases, and 8 bases lay between the germline ends. This CDR3 contains 12 residues. The CDR3 nucleotides are TGCGCCAGCAGCTTGTTCATTGGCGAGCAGTACTTC. Protein product: CASSLFIGEQYF.

The V and J genes are TRBV5-6 and TRBJ2-3, with 10 bases matching TRBD1. Germline values: CDR1 SGHDT, CDR2 YYEEEE. V trimming: 4 bases; J trimming: 3 bases; junction bases outside the gene matches: 8. The CDR3 runs 16 residues. The CDR3 DNA follows: TGTGCCAGCAGCGAGACAGGGGGCTATCGAACAGATACGCAGTATTTT. Translating it yields CASSETGGYRTDTQYF.

This clone occurred a few times. The chain couples TRBV7-8 to TRBJ2-3; 8 bases are a match to TRBD1. This CDR3 comprises 12 residues. Trimming removed 10 bases from V and 3 bases from J; junction bases left unmatched: 3. Germline values: CDR1 SGHVS, CDR2 FQNEAQ. The CDR3 is CANDRGTDTQYF. In DNA, the CDR3 is TGTGCCAACGACAGGGGTACAGATACGCAGTATTTT. Full variable domain (missing parts from reference TRBV7-8 and TRBJ2-3): GAGVSQSPRYKVAKRGQDVALRCDPISGHVSLFWYQQALGQGPEFLTYFQNEAQLDKSGLPSDRFFAERPEGSVSTLKIQRTQQEDSAVYLCANDRGTDTQYFGPGTRLTVL.

In DNA, the CDR3 is TGTGCCAGCAGCTTAGATGACCCGGGACAGGGTTATGAAAAACTGTTTTTT. It codes for CASSLDDPGQGYEKLFF. The V call is TRBV7-2, the J call TRBJ1-4; TRBD1 matches 9 bases. Trimming removed 1 base from V and 6 bases from J; junction bases left unmatched: 9. Germline assignment: CDR1 SGHTA and CDR2 FQGNSA. The CDR3 runs to 17 residues.

This clone was seen a handful of times. The chain links TRBV6-1 to TRBJ2-2; D possibly matches TRBD1 or TRBD2 (5 bases each). The CDR3 is 16 amino acids. Germline V CDR1 and CDR2: MNHNS, SASEGT. Trimming stripped 4 bases from V and 2 bases from J, with 14 bases between. The CDR3 region has the DNA TGTGCCAGCAGTGGTTTAGGGACCCTAAACACCGGGGAGCTGTTTTTT. It encodes CASSGLGTLNTGELFF.

The chain joins TRBV9 to TRBJ1-5; D not certain. The CDR3 consists of 16 residues. Trimming stripped 4 bases from V and 1 base from J, with 15 bases between. Germline V CDR1 and CDR2: SGDLS, YYNGEE. The CDR3 is CASSPRPHGSNQPQHF. CDR3 coding DNA: TGTGCCAGCAGCCCGAGGCCTCACGGAAGCAATCAGCCCCAGCATTTT.

The J gene is TRBJ2-7, the V gene TRBV6-5; 8 bases fit TRBD1. After removal of 6 bases from V and 6 bases from J, the junction contained 7 bases not matched to a gene. The CDR3 runs 13 residues. Germline V gene sequence: CDR1 MNHEY, CDR2 SVGAGI. CDR3 nucleotides: TGTGCCAGCAGAGCCAGACAGGGGAGCGAGCAGTACGTC. Protein sequence: CASRARQGSEQYV.